The 20 T cell receptor beta chains below all came from one sample that was sequenced in a study of post-analysis software for immune sequencing data. The study, taken as a whole, reports: Comparison of patients with controls showed 4 to 6 TRBV segments more frequent in patients, TRBV5-6, TRBV5-1 and TRBV20-1 among them.

These receptors have no identified antigens. Presence of unique molecular identifiers characterized the TCR beta cDNA libraries. TCRdb redid the calling of the PCR reads with MiXCR, one entry per CDR3 protein. This sample has around 200,000 distinct CDR3 sequences, with approximately 29% found just once. The sample comprised blood. The receptor set was obtained from a girl aged 2-17 years with multiple sclerosis.

On this clonotype: This sequence may be a read error, since a much larger clone differs from it by one base. J is TRBJ2-3 and V is TRBV11-2, with 16 bases that match TRBD2. This CDR3 has 17 amino acids. The germline V gene has CDR1 SGHAT and CDR2 FQNNGV. V was pared by 5 bases and J by 2 bases, with 4 bases of the junction left unmatched. DNA for the CDR3: TGTGCCAGCAGCCAGGGACTAGCGGGAGGGTCCACAGATACGCAGTATTTT. It encodes CASSQGLAGGSTDTQYF.

The J gene is TRBJ2-6, the V gene TRBV29-1; TRBD1 matches 7 bases. V dropped 1 base and J dropped 0; count of bases not matched to a gene: 9. Germline V gene data show CDR1 as SQVTM and CDR2 as ANQGSEA. This CDR3 has 18 amino acids. CDR3 loop: CSVEGAGTANSGANVLTF. The CDR3 bases are TGCAGCGTTGAAGGGGCCGGGACAGCGAACTCTGGGGCCAACGTCCTGACTTTC.

This clonotype was picked up a small number of times. In DNA, the CDR3 is TGTGCCAGCAGTTTATATAGGGGGGAAAAACTGTTTTTT. Protein: CASSLYRGEKLFF. This chain joins TRBV12-3 or TRBV12-4 and TRBJ1-4, with D possibly TRBD1 on 6 matching bases. The CDR3 covers 13 residues. Deletions cut 2 bases from V and 8 bases from J, with 9 bases between.

A word on this clonotype: The junction departs from germline at one end; a sequencing error may be responsible. The CDR3 DNA is TGTGCCAACAGTCCAGGACAGGGATCAGGCTACACCTTC. It encodes CANSPGQGSGYTF. This chain uses TRBV6-5 with TRBJ1-2; 8 bases are shared with TRBD1. The germline CDR1 and CDR2 sequences are MNHEY and SVGAGI. The CDR3 sequence is 13 residues long.

The gene calls are TRBV30 and TRBJ1-5; D is undetermined. Germline CDR1 is GTSNPN and CDR2 is SVGIG (reference sequence). The V and J ends lost 3 bases and 0 bases respectively, with 15 bases between them. The CDR3 spans 16 residues. The CDR3 DNA reads as TGTGCCTGGAGGCCGTTGGGCCAGAATAGCAATCAGCCCCAGCATTTT. Translating it yields CAWRPLGQNSNQPQHF.

Worth noting for this clonotype: Since a much larger clone is just one base distant, this may be a read error. The chain carries TRBV5-1 and TRBJ2-1; 8 nucleotides agree with TRBD2. CDR1 is SGHRS, CDR2 YFSETQ, per germline. CDR3 size: 16 residues. This chain's CDR3 is CDSGIRSGNSYNEQFF. Written as DNA, the CDR3 is TGCGACAGCGGCATCCGTAGCGGGAATTCCTACAATGAGCAGTTCTTC.

On this clonotype itself: A much larger clone lies one base from this, so it may be a read error. The chain is built from TRBV28 and TRBJ1-1, with D tentatively TRBD1 (6 bases). CDR1 and CDR2 from the germline V gene are MDHEN and SYDVKM. This CDR3 region has 15 residues. The CDR3 DNA sequence: TGTGCCAGCAGGACCACCGGGAGGGGGAACACTGGAGCTTTCTTT. This encodes CASRTTGRGNTGAFF.

V and J are TRBV6-2 or TRBV6-3 and TRBJ2-1; D ambiguous. V lost 0 bases to trimming and J lost 5 bases, with 14 bases between them. Germline CDR1 and CDR2: MNHEY and SVGEGT. The CDR3 sequence is 16 residues long. The chain's CDR3 is CASSYSGRPTHNEQFF. Written as DNA, the CDR3 is TGTGCCAGCAGTTACTCAGGACGGCCGACTCACAATGAGCAGTTCTTC.

The chain joins TRBV2 to TRBJ1-1; tentatively, D is TRBD1 (5 bases). The CDR3 contains 17 residues. CDR1 is SNHLY, CDR2 FYNNEI, per germline. Trimming removed 9 bases at V and 0 bases at J, with 23 bases between. Here the CDR3 DNA reads TGTGCCAGGCCCCCCCGGGGGTCAAGAAAAATGAACACTGAAGCTTTCTTT. Translated: CARPPRGSRKMNTEAFF.

This clonotype was seen at least ten times. V and J are TRBV5-1 and TRBJ2-7; 9 bases fit TRBD2. Germline CDR1 is SGHRS and CDR2 is YFSETQ. This CDR3 has 17 residues. The ends lost 4 bases at V and 2 bases at J; junction bases unmatched: 13. This chain's CDR3 is CASSKYSSGTSTYEQYF. The CDR3 bases are TGCGCCAGCAGCAAGTACAGTTCCGGGACTAGCACCTACGAGCAGTACTTC.

V gene TRBV9 combines with J gene TRBJ2-1; tentatively, D is TRBD2 (6 bases). The CDR3 length is 15 residues. The germline V gene encodes CDR1 SGDLS and CDR2 YYNGEE. V gave up 4 bases and J gave up 13 bases, with 24 bases separating them. Here the CDR3 reads CASSPHPSERELQFF. The CDR3 nucleotides read TGTGCCAGCAGCCCCCACCCTAGCGAGAGGGAACTACAGTTCTTC.

The chain recombines TRBV7-9 with TRBJ1-3; D not certain. V gave up 1 base and J gave up 0 bases, with 7 bases separating them. The CDR3 consists of 15 residues. CDR1 and CDR2 from the germline V gene are SEHNR and FQNEAQ (reference sequence). This chain's CDR3 is CASSLVAISGNTIYF. CDR3 coding DNA: TGTGCCAGCAGCTTAGTTGCTATCTCTGGAAACACCATATATTTT.

Concerning this clonotype: A junction end diverges from the germline sequence, so it may reflect a read error. CDR3 amino acids: CASSLVSNTGELFF. CDR3 in DNA: TGTGCCAGTAGCTTAGTATCGAACACCGGGGAGCTGTTTTTT. The chain combines TRBV7-9 with TRBJ2-2; no reliable D call. Germline loops: CDR1 SEHNR, CDR2 FQNEAQ (reference sequence). The length of the CDR3 is 14 residues. The full variable domain, with the rest looked up from reference TRBV7-9 and TRBJ2-2, is DTGVSQNPRHKITKRGQNVTFRCDPISEHNRLYWYRQTLGQGPEFLTYFQNEAQLEKSRLLSDRFSAERPKGSFSTLEIQRTEQGDSAMYLCASSLVSNTGELFFGEGSRLTVL.

This clonotype was seen a handful of times. The chain carries TRBV15 and TRBJ2-1, with D uncertain. The V and J ends lost 0 bases and 0 bases respectively, with 12 bases between them. The CDR3 extends over 17 amino acids. Germline V CDR1 and CDR2: LNHNV, YYDKDF (reference sequence). CDR3 amino acids: CATSRDPLQHSYNEQFF. DNA for the CDR3: TGTGCCACCAGCAGAGATCCCCTCCAGCACTCCTACAATGAGCAGTTCTTC.

The genes are TRBV20-1 and TRBJ1-3; D not resolved. The V gene's germline CDR1 is DFQATT and CDR2 SNEGSKA (reference sequence). The CDR3 spans 12 residues. Trimming removed 6 bases from V and 4 bases from J, with 10 bases in between. The CDR3 bases are TGCAGTGCCTCGACGGCAGGAAACACCATATATTTT. Translated, it gives CSASTAGNTIYF.

The V and J genes are TRBV30 and TRBJ1-2; D call uncertain. V lost 0 bases and J 1 base, leaving 6 bases between the germline ends. The CDR3 totals 13 residues. The germline V gene encodes CDR1 GTSNPN and CDR2 SVGIG (reference sequence). The CDR3 sequence is CAWSVSNNYGYTF. DNA of the CDR3: TGTGCCTGGAGTGTATCAAATAACTATGGCTACACCTTC.

This clonotype came up many times. The chain combines TRBV3-1 with TRBJ2-5; TRBD2 aligns across 12 bases. The CDR3 sequence is 15 residues long. Per the germline V gene, CDR1 is LGHDT and CDR2 is YNNKEL (reference sequence). Trimming took 2 bases from V and 5 from J; bases not matched to a gene: 3. CDR3 DNA sequence: TGTGCCAGCAGCCAACGACTAGCGGGAGACGAGACCCAGTACTTC. It codes for CASSQRLAGDETQYF.

This clonotype was counted a few times. The V and J genes are TRBV20-1 and TRBJ1-2; 9 bases map to TRBD1. Trimming removed 5 bases from V and 1 base from J; junction bases left unmatched: 11. The CDR3 is 16 amino acids. The germline V gene has CDR1 DFQATT and CDR2 SNEGSKA (reference sequence). CDR3 sequence (DNA): TGCAGTGCTGGCGGATCGGGACAGGGACTTAACTATGGCTACACCTTC. Amino acid sequence: CSAGGSGQGLNYGYTF.

This clonotype was observed at least ten times. The V gene is TRBV5-1, the J gene TRBJ2-1; the D is unclear. Per the germline V gene, CDR1 is SGHRS and CDR2 is YFSETQ. Trimming took 4 bases from V and 8 from J, leaving 13 bases between them. This CDR3 is built from 13 residues. The CDR3 loop is CASSSPVVHEQFF. The CDR3 DNA follows: TGCGCCAGCAGCAGTCCCGTGGTTCATGAGCAGTTCTTC.

This chain uses TRBV3-1 with TRBJ2-1; TRBD2 might be the D (5 bases). The CDR3 sequence is 17 residues long. V shed 5 bases and J shed 4 bases, with 21 bases lying between them. Germline CDR1 reads LGHDT; CDR2 reads YNNKEL (reference sequence). The CDR3 region is CASSTPIVAGAYNEQFF. The DNA for the CDR3 is TGTGCCAGCAGCACCCCAATAGTGGCGGGTGCGTACAATGAGCAGTTCTTC.